A single sample gave rise to the 17 T cell receptor beta chains below, sequenced in a study of OX40 agonist ivuxolimab in advanced cancers. Libraries were prepared by immunoSEQ multiplex PCR; TCRdb keeps only in-frame clonotypes and omits some of them. The sample holds roughly 80,000 clones, more than 90% seen once. The starting material was CD4+ or CD8+ T cells sorted from blood, obtained in a trial of the OX40 agonist ivuxolimab. These receptor sequences come from an adult with an advanced solid tumor such as melanoma, head and neck, liver or kidney cancer.

The chain couples TRBV28 to TRBJ1-1, with D hard to call. The CDR3 consists of 13 residues. The germline CDR1 and CDR2 sequences are MDHEN and SYDVKM. V lost 3 bases to trimming and J lost 1 base, with 6 bases between them. Here the CDR3 reads CASSLTANTEAFF. The CDR3 DNA reads TGTGCCAGCAGTTTGACCGCGAACACTGAAGCTTTCTTT.

The chain carries TRBV9 and TRBJ2-7; D possibly corresponds to TRBD2 (5 bases). Trimming took 4 bases from V and 3 from J, leaving 11 bases between them. The CDR3 is 13 residues long. CDR1 SGDLS and CDR2 YYNGEE come from the germline V gene. The CDR3 here is CASSPSGFYEQYF. The CDR3 nucleotides read TGTGCCAGCAGCCCCAGCGGTTTCTACGAGCAGTACTTC.

The chain employs TRBV7-3 and TRBJ2-1, with unresolved D. V lost 5 bases, J lost 3 bases, and 2 bases lay in between. This CDR3 spans 11 amino acids. Germline V gives CDR1 SGHTA, CDR2 FQGTGA. The CDR3 region has the DNA TGTGCCAGCAGCGACTACAATGAGCAGTTCTTC. It encodes CASSDYNEQFF.

The chain uses TRBV6-6 and TRBJ1-6; D call uncertain. CDR3 length equals 14 residues. CDR1 is MNHNY and CDR2 is SVGAGI in the germline V gene (reference sequence). V was pared by 3 bases and J by 6 bases, with 9 bases between. The DNA for the CDR3 is TGTGCCAGCAGTTATTCGGGTCGTAATTCACCCCTCCACTTT. Amino acid sequence: CASSYSGRNSPLHF.

The chain carries TRBV27 and TRBJ2-7; no firm D call. The CDR3 extends over 13 amino acids. V lost 5 bases to trimming and J lost 0 bases, with 8 bases between them. CDR1 MNHEY and CDR2 SMNVEV come from the germline V gene (reference sequence). CDR3 bases: TGTGCCAGCAGTGGACCTGTCTCCTACGAGCAGTACTTC. Translating gives CASSGPVSYEQYF.

J is TRBJ2-7 and V is TRBV6-6; possibly TRBD2 for D (5 bases). The CDR3 spans 12 residues. CDR1 and CDR2 from the germline V gene are MNHNY and SVGAGI (reference sequence). The V and J ends lost 5 bases and 4 bases respectively, with 9 bases between them. This CDR3 reads CASSPSGYEQYF. The CDR3 DNA is TGTGCCAGCAGTCCGTCGGGGTACGAGCAGTACTTC.

The table lists this clone with a few counts. The gene calls are TRBV6-1 and TRBJ2-3; 10 bases align to TRBD1. Germline V lookup: CDR1 MNHNS, CDR2 SASEGT. CDR3 length: 15 amino acids. V lost 5 bases and J lost 3; bases outside the gene matches: 5. CDR3 region: CASSLGQGMTDTQYF. In DNA form, the CDR3 reads TGTGCCAGCAGTCTGGGACAGGGGATGACAGATACGCAGTATTTT.

This clone was seen once. The rearrangement links TRBV5-4 to TRBJ1-1, with 7 bases that match TRBD1. The CDR3 contains 14 residues. Losses at the gene ends were 4 bases for V and 1 base for J; bases not matched to a gene: 4. Germline V gene data show CDR1 as SGHNT and CDR2 as YYREEE (reference sequence). The CDR3 coding sequence is TGTGCCAGCAGCATTGGACAGGAGAACACTGAAGCTTTCTTT. This translates into CASSIGQENTEAFF. The full variable domain, with the rest looked up from reference TRBV5-4 and TRBJ1-1, is ETGVTQSPTHLIKTRGQQVTLRCSSQSGHNTVSWYQQALGQGPQFIFQYYREEENGRGNFPPRFSGLQFPNYSSELNVNALELDDSALYLCASSIGQENTEAFFGQGTRLTVV.

The gene calls are TRBV5-4 and TRBJ2-7; possibly TRBD1 for D (5 bases). The CDR3 length is 15 residues. Trimming took off 0 bases at V and 0 bases at J, with 10 bases between the two ends. CDR1 is SGHNT, CDR2 YYREEE, per germline (reference sequence). In DNA form, the CDR3 reads TGTGCCAGCAGCTTGGGTGGGGCTACCTCCTACGAGCAGTACTTC. Translating it yields CASSLGGATSYEQYF.

Only one count was recorded for this clone. The chain couples TRBV7-9 to TRBJ2-5; 9 nucleotides match TRBD1. This CDR3 spans 15 amino acids. The germline V gene encodes CDR1 SEHNR and CDR2 FQNEAQ (reference sequence). V shed 5 bases, J shed 7 bases, and the junction held 11 bases outside the gene matches. The chain's CDR3 is CASSDLQGAKGTQYF. The CDR3 DNA follows: TGTGCCAGCAGCGACCTACAGGGGGCGAAGGGGACCCAGTACTTC.

A single count supports this clone. The gene calls are TRBV19 and TRBJ1-3, with TRBD1 identical over 8 bases. CDR3 length: 14 residues. The germline gives CDR1 LNHDA, CDR2 SQIVND (reference sequence). Losses at the gene ends were 6 bases for V and 3 bases for J; bases not matched to a gene: 4. The CDR3 nucleotides are TGTGCCAGTAGCAGGGGGCGACGTGGAAACACCATATATTTT. It codes for CASSRGRRGNTIYF.

The rearrangement joins TRBV28 to TRBJ2-5; 7 bases match TRBD2. CDR1 and CDR2 (germline): MDHEN, SYDVKM. With V trimmed by 3 bases and J by 7 bases, 8 bases remained unmatched. The CDR3 has 14 residues. In nucleotides, the CDR3 is TGTGCCAGCAGTTTGAGAGCGGGGCCTGGGACCCAGTACTTC. This sequence encodes CASSLRAGPGTQYF.

V is TRBV6-1 and J is TRBJ2-1; 9 nucleotides agree with TRBD1. Germline V gives CDR1 MNHNS, CDR2 SASEGT. The CDR3 contains 12 residues. V lost 6 bases, J lost 12 bases, and 6 bases stayed unmatched. DNA of the CDR3: TGTGCCAGCAGATGGGACAGGGAAGGGCAGTTCTTC. It codes for CASRWDREGQFF.

This chain joins TRBV7-2 and TRBJ2-7; 8 nucleotides align to TRBD1. Looked up from germline, CDR1 is SGHTA and CDR2 is FQGNSA. J was trimmed by 4 bases and V by 4 bases; bases with no gene match: 3. The CDR3 runs 13 residues. CDR3 region: CASSSGGDYEQYF. CDR3 coding DNA: TGTGCCAGCAGCTCAGGGGGCGATTACGAGCAGTACTTC. Full variable domain (remainder filled in from reference TRBV7-2 and TRBJ2-7): GAGVSQSPSNKVTEKGKDVELRCDPISGHTALYWYRQSLGQGLEFLIYFQGNSAPDKSGLPSDRFSAERTGGSVSTLTIQRTQQEDSAVYLCASSSGGDYEQYFGPGTRLTVT.

The chain couples TRBV5-1 to TRBJ1-1, with 8 bases matching TRBD1. Unmatched junction bases numbered 6, after V lost 5 bases and J lost 0 bases. The CDR3 extends over 15 amino acids. Germline V gene data show CDR1 as SGHRS and CDR2 as YFSETQ. CDR3 in DNA: TGCGCCAGCAGTTCACAGGGGGACATGAACACTGAAGCTTTCTTT. Protein sequence: CASSSQGDMNTEAFF.

This clone came up once. The V and J genes are TRBV6-5 and TRBJ2-5; no clear D gene. Deletions cut 4 bases from V and 0 bases from J, with 12 bases between. From germline, CDR1 is MNHEY and CDR2 SVGAGI. CDR3 length: 15 residues. CDR3 protein: CASSSLPGNQETQYF. The CDR3, as DNA: TGTGCCAGCAGTTCCCTCCCGGGTAACCAAGAGACCCAGTACTTC.

The gene calls are TRBV6-1 and TRBJ2-2; D is possibly TRBD2 (7 bases). This CDR3 is 15 amino acids long. The V end was cut by 7 bases, the J end by 5 bases, with 17 bases between. Germline V CDR1 and CDR2: MNHNS, SASEGT. CDR3 region: CASNTLRGGTGELFF. CDR3 DNA sequence: TGTGCCAGCAACACTCTCAGGGGAGGGACCGGGGAGCTGTTTTTT.